This T cell receptor beta chain was obtained from a study of PD-1 blockade in classical Hodgkin lymphoma. The study, taken as a whole, reports: Complete responders possessed baseline diversity comparable to newly diagnosed patients. By C4D1, diversity of CD4+ TCRs had risen significantly, whereas that of CD8+ TCRs had not. Newly diagnosed patients reportedly trailed healthy donors in baseline TCR diversity. Possible causes of repertoire differences, disease activity or prior therapy, remain undefined.

As for this clone: Its target is unknown.

The CDR3 sequence is 14 residues long. V lost 6 bases and J lost 4, with 15 bases in between. Germline V lookup: CDR1 SQVTM, CDR2 ANQGSEA. Assay: immunoSEQ multiplex PCR; the TCRdb copy retains only in-frame clones and omits some. This table holds roughly 14,000 clones, 55% to 70% found once. Each and every patient relapsed after autologous stem cell transplantation, and patients got differing brentuximab vedotin exposure. This clonotype was obtained from a human donor with classical Hodgkin lymphoma. The sequenced sample was peripheral blood mononuclear cells (PBMCs), obtained at baseline. The chain has TRBV29-1 and TRBJ2-2; possibly TRBD1 for D (6 bases). The CDR3 protein is CSVTGTISTGELFF. The DNA of the CDR3 is TGCAGCGTCACCGGGACAATCAGCACCGGGGAGCTGTTTTTT.